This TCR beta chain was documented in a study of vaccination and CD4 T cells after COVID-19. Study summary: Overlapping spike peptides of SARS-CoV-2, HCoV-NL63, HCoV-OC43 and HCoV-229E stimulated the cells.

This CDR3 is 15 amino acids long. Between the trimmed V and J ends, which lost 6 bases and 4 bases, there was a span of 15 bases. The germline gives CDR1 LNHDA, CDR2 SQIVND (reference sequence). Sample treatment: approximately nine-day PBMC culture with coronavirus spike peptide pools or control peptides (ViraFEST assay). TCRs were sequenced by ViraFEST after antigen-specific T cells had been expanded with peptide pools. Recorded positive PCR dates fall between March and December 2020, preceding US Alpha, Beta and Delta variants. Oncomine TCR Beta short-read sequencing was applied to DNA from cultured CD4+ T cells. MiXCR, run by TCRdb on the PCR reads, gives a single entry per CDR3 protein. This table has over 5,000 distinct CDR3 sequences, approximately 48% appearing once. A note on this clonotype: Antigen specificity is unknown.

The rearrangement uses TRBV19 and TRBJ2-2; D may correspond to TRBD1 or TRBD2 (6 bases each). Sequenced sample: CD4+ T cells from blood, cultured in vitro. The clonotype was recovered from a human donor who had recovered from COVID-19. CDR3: CASRDYTRGTGELFF. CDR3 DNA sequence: TGTGCCAGTAGGGACTATACCAGGGGCACCGGGGAGCTGTTTTTT. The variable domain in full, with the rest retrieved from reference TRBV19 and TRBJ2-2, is DGGITQSPKYLFRKEGQNVTLSCEQNLNHDAMYWYRQDPGQGLRLIYYSQIVNDFQKGDIAEGYSVSREKKESFPLTVTSAQKNPTAFYLCASRDYTRGTGELFFGEGSRLTVL.